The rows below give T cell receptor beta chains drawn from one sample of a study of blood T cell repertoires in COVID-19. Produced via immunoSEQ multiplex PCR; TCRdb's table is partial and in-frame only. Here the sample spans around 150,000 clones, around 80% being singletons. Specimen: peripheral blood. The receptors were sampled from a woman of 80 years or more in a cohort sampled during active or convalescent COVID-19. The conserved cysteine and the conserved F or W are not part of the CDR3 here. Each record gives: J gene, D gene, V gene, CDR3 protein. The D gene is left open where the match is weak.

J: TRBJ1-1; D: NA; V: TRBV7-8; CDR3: ASSLWPRTGSTEAF
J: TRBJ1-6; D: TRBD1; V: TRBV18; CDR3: ASSRTGFKSPLH
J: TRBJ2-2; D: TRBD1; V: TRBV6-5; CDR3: ASGTGGSGTGELF
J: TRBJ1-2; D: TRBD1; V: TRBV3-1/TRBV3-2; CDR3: ASSQGPGGVYGYT
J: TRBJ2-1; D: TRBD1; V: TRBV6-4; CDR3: ASSVTGGDEQF
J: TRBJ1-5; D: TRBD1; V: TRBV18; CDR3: ASSPGGGEQPQH
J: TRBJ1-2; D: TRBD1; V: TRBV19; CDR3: ASSIQRDRDGYT
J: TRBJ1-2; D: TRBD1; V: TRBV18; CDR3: ASSTGQGTVTGYT
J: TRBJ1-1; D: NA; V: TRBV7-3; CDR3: ASSLSGLTEAF
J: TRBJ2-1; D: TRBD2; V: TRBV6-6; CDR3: ASSYLRGTSYNEQF
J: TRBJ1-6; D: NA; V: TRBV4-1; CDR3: ASSQITGLKTLH
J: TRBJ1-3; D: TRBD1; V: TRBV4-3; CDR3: ASSRDREDTIY
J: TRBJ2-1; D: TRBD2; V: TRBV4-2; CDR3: ASSPLAGGHVEQF
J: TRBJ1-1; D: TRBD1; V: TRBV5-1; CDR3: ASSSTGLGTEAF
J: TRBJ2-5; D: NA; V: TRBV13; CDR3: ASSSRGGLGQETQY
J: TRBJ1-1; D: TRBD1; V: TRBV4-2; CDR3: ASSQDPGTGSTEAF
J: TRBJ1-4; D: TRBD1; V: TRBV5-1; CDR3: ASSNPGTGHEKLF
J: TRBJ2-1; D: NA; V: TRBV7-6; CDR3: ASSLVMGPWNEQF
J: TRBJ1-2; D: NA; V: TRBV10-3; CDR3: AISESGGQRGYGYT
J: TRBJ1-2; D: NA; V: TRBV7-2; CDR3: ASSLGRGNYGYT
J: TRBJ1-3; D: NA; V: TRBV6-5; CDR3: ASTPRGWGNTIY
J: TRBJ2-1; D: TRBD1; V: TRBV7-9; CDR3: ASSIPGQMGWEQF